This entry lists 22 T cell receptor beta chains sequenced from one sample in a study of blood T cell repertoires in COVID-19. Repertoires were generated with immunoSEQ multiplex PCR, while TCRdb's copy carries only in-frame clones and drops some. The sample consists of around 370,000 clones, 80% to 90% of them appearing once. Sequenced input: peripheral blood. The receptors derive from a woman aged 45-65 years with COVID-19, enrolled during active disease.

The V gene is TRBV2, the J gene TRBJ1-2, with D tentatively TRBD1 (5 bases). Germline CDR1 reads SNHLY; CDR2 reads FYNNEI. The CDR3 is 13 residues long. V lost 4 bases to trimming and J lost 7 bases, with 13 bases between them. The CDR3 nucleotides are TGTGCCAGCAGTGCTTACAACGGGGGTGGCTACACCTTC. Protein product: CASSAYNGGGYTF.

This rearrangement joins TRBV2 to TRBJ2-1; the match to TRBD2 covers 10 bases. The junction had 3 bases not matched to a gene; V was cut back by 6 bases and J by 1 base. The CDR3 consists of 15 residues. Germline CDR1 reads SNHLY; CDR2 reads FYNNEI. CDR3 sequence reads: CASRELAGSYNEQFF. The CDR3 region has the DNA TGTGCCAGCAGAGAACTAGCGGGGTCCTACAATGAGCAGTTCTTC.

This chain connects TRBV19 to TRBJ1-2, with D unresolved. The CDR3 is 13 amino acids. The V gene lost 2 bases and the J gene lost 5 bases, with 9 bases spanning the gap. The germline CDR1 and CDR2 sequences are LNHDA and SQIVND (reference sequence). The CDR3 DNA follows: TGTGCCAGTAGTATAACGGCGGCGTATGGCTACACCTTC. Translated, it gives CASSITAAYGYTF.

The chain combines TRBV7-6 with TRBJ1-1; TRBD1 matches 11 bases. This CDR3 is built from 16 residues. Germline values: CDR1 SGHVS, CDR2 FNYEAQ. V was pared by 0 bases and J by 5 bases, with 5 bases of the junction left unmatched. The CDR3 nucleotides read TGTGCCAGCAGCTTAGCAGGACAGGGGGCCTTTACTGAAGCTTTCTTT. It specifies CASSLAGQGAFTEAFF.

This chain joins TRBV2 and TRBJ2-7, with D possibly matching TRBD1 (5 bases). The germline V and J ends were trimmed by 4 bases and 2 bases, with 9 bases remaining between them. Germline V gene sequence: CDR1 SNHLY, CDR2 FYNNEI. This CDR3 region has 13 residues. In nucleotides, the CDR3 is TGTGCCAGCAGTGTCAGGGCCGCCTACGAGCAGTACTTC. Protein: CASSVRAAYEQYF. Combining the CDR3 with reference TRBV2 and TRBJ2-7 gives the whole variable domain EPEVTQTPSHQVTQMGQEVILRCVPISNHLYFYWYRQILGQKVEFLVSFYNNEISEKSEIFDDQFSVERPDGSNFTLKIRSTKLEDSAMYFCASSVRAAYEQYFGPGTRLTVT.

The DNA of the CDR3 is TGTGCCACCAGCGGCCAGGGGCCGGGGACTTTCTTT. The encoded protein is CATSGQGPGTFF. This chain uses TRBV15 with TRBJ1-1; D possibly corresponds to TRBD1 (6 bases). Germline CDR1 reads LNHNV; CDR2 reads YYDKDF (reference sequence). Trimming shortened V by 5 bases and J by 12 bases, and 16 bases separated the two germline ends. CDR3 length: 12 amino acids.

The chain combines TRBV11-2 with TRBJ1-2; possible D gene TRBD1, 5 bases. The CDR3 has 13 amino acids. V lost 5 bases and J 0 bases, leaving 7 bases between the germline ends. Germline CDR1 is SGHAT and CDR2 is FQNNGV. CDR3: CASSPTANYGYTF. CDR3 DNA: TGTGCCAGCAGCCCGACAGCTAACTATGGCTACACCTTC.

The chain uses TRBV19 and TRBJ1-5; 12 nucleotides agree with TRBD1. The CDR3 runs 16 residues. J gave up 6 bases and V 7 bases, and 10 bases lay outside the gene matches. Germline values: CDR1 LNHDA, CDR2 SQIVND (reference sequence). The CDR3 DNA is TGTGCCAGTACCCCCCCGGGACAGGGGGCGGGTCAGCCCCAGCATTTT. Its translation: CASTPPGQGAGQPQHF.

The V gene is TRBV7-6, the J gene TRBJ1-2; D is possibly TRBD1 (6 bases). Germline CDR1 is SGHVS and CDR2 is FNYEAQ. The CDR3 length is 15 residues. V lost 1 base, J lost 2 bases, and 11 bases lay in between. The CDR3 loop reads CASSLVLGTNYGYTF. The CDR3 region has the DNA TGTGCCAGCAGCTTAGTACTTGGGACAAACTATGGCTACACCTTC.

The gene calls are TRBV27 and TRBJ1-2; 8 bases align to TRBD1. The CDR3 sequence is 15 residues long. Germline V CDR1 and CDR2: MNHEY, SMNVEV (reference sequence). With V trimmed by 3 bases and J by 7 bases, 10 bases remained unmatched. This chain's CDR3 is CASSFVGQASPGYTF. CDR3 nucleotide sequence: TGTGCCAGCAGTTTCGTGGGACAGGCTAGTCCTGGCTACACCTTC.

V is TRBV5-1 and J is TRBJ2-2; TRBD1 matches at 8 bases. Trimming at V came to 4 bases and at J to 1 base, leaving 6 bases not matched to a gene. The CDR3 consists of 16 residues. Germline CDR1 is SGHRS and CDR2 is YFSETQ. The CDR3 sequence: CASSPRDRQNTGELFF. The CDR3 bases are TGCGCCAGCAGCCCCCGGGACAGGCAGAACACCGGGGAGCTGTTTTTT. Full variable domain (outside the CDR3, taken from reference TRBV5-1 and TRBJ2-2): KAGVTQTPRYLIKTRGQQVTLSCSPISGHRSVSWYQQTPGQGLQFLFEYFSETQRNKGNFPGRFSGRQFSNSRSEMNVSTLELGDSALYLCASSPRDRQNTGELFFGEGSRLTVL.

CDR3 bases: TGTGCCAGCAGCTTGATTACAACCACTGAAGCTTTCTTT. Amino acid sequence: CASSLITTTEAFF. The gene calls are TRBV7-9 and TRBJ1-1; D is ambiguous. The CDR3 contains 13 residues. Germline-derived CDR1 and CDR2 are SEHNR and FQNEAQ (reference sequence). Trimming pared 3 bases from V and 4 bases from J, leaving 9 bases between.

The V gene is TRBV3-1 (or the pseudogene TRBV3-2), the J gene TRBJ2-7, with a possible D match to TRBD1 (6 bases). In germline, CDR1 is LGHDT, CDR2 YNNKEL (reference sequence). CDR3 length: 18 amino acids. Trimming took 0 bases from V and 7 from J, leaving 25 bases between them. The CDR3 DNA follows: TGTGCCAGCAGCCAAGAACGTAATGTCGGGACATTTTCGCGGGAGCAGTACTTC. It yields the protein CASSQERNVGTFSREQYF.

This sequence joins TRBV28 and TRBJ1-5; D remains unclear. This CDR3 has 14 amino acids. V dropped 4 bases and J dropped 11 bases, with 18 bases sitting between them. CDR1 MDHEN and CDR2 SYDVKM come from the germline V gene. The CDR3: CASSSLGLRVAQHF. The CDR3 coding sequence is TGTGCCAGCAGTTCCCTAGGACTTAGGGTGGCCCAGCATTTT.

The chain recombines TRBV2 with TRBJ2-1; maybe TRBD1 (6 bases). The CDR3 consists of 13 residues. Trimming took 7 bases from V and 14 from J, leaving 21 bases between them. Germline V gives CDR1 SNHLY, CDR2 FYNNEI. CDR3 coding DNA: TGTGCCAGCACCACCGGGACATTCCCAGGGAAGTTCTTC. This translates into CASTTGTFPGKFF.

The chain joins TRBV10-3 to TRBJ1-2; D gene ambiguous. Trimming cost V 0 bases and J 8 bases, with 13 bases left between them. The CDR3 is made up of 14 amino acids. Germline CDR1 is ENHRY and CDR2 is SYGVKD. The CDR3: CAISESGDIRGYTF. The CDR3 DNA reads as TGTGCCATCAGTGAGTCGGGAGACATTCGGGGCTACACCTTC.

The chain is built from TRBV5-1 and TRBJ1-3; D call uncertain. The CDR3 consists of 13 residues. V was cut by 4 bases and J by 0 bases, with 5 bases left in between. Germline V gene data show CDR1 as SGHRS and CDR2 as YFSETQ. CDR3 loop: CASSTNSGNTIYF. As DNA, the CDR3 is TGCGCCAGCAGCACTAACTCTGGAAACACCATATATTTT.

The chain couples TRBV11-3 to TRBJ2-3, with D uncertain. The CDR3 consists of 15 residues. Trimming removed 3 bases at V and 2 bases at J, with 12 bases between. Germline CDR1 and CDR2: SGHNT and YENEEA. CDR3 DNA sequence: TGTGCCAGCAGCTTCTCCGAGCCAATCACAGATACGCAGTATTTT. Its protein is CASSFSEPITDTQYF.

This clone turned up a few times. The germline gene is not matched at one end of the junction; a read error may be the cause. CDR3 region: CASSSTGVSHEQYF. In DNA form, the CDR3 reads TGTGCCAGCAGCTCCACAGGGGTCTCCCACGAGCAGTACTTC. The rearrangement joins TRBV7-9 to TRBJ2-7; 7 nucleotides agree with TRBD1. Germline-derived CDR1 and CDR2 are SEHNR and FQNEAQ (reference sequence). This CDR3 contains 14 residues.

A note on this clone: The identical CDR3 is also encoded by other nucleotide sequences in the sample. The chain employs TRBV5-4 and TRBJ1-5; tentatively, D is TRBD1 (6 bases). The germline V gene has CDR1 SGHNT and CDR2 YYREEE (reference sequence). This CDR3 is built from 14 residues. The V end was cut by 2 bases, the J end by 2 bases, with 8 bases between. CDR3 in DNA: TGTGCCAGCAGCTTACAGGGTGGCAATCAGCCCCAGCATTTT. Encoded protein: CASSLQGGNQPQHF.

CDR3 sequence (DNA): TGCGCCAGCACGACTAGCGGGGGGCAAGAGACCCAGTACTTC. This encodes CASTTSGGQETQYF. The chain carries TRBV5-1 and TRBJ2-5; 13 bases fit TRBD2. The germline CDR1 and CDR2 sequences are SGHRS and YFSETQ. With 6 bases clipped from V and 2 bases from J, the junction kept 1 base outside the gene matches. The CDR3 spans 14 residues.

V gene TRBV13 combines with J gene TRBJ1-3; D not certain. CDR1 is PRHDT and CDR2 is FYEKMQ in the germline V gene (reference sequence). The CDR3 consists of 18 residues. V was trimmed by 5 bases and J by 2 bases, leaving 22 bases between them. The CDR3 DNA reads TGTGCCAGCAGCCGCATGACTCCCCCAGAGGTGGCTGGAAACACCATATATTTT. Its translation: CASSRMTPPEVAGNTIYF.